One and the same sample provided the 14 T cell receptor beta chains below, sequenced in a study of T cells after yellow fever vaccination. TCRdb re-called the 5' RACE reads through MiXCR, storing one row per CDR3 protein. Found here are approximately 450,000 distinct CDR3 sequences, around 20% of them singletons; the top ten hold 15% to 20%. The source material was PBMCs, sampled before the yellow fever booster vaccination. The source of these receptors is a young man who received the YFV17D yellow fever vaccine.

This clonotype was counted only a few times. J is TRBJ1-2 and V is TRBV20-1, with D uncertain. Germline V gene lookup returns CDR1 DFQATT and CDR2 SNEGSKA (reference sequence). The V end was cut by 3 bases, the J end by 6 bases, with 14 bases between. CDR3 size: 13 residues. CDR3 DNA sequence: TGCAGTGCTAGGGACCCCATAAGGGATGGCTACACCTTC. It specifies CSARDPIRDGYTF.

The table lists this clonotype with a few counts. The J gene is TRBJ2-1, the V gene TRBV7-9; 13 bases map to TRBD2. V shed 5 bases and J 4 bases; nucleotides not matched to a gene: 5. This CDR3 has 16 residues. The germline gives CDR1 SEHNR, CDR2 FQNEAQ (reference sequence). The CDR3 DNA follows: TGTGCCAGCAGCCGGGGGACTAGCGGGACTTACAATGAGCAGTTCTTC. It encodes CASSRGTSGTYNEQFF.

This clonotype has just one count. This chain connects TRBV7-6 to TRBJ2-1, with D perhaps being TRBD1 or TRBD2 (5 bases each). Germline V gene sequence: CDR1 SGHVS, CDR2 FNYEAQ. The CDR3 length is 16 residues. The V end was cut by 2 bases, the J end by 7 bases, with 18 bases between. In DNA, the CDR3 is TGTGCCAGCAGCTTACTCGGGACCGAAGGTGCAAATGAGCAGTTCTTC. Translating gives CASSLLGTEGANEQFF.

CDR3 sequence: CASSKPDSPGRADTQYF. CDR3 DNA sequence: TGTGCCAGCAGCAAACCAGATAGTCCAGGGCGGGCAGATACGCAGTATTTT. This chain connects TRBV7-6 to TRBJ2-3, with D tentatively TRBD1 or TRBD2 (5 bases each). The CDR3 contains 17 residues. V was clipped by 5 bases and J by 4 bases, with 22 bases between them. CDR1 SGHVS and CDR2 FNYEAQ come from the germline V gene.

This chain joins TRBV20-1 and TRBJ1-4; a weak D match, TRBD1 (6 bases). Germline V gene sequence: CDR1 DFQATT, CDR2 SNEGSKA (reference sequence). The CDR3 loop spans 12 amino acids. Trimming took 8 bases from V and 8 from J, leaving 15 bases between them. CDR3 in DNA: TGCAGTTACTCAGGGGTGCGGGAAAAACTGTTTTTT. Its translation: CSYSGVREKLFF.

There are many counts of this clonotype. The rearrangement joins TRBV20-1 to TRBJ2-4; 8 positions agree with TRBD1. J gave up 1 base and V 6 bases, and 5 bases lay outside the gene matches. The CDR3 runs to 14 residues. Per the germline V gene, CDR1 is DFQATT and CDR2 is SNEGSKA (reference sequence). CDR3 DNA sequence: TGCAGTGCCGGGGACAGGAAGGCCAAAAACATTCAGTACTTC. Amino acid sequence: CSAGDRKAKNIQYF.

This clonotype was counted a few times. The CDR3 sequence: CASSWTPGDSEDTEAFF. DNA of the CDR3: TGTGCCAGCAGCTGGACTCCAGGGGATTCTGAAGACACTGAAGCTTTCTTT. The chain employs TRBV7-9 and TRBJ1-1, with D possibly being TRBD1 (6 bases). Trimming stripped 4 bases from V and 3 bases from J, with 21 bases between. Germline V CDR1 and CDR2: SEHNR, FQNEAQ (reference sequence). The CDR3 has 17 residues.

The chain carries TRBV6-6 and TRBJ1-1; no clear D. V lost 0 bases to trimming and J lost 0 bases, with 8 bases between them. This CDR3 has 15 residues. The germline V gene encodes CDR1 MNHNY and CDR2 SVGAGI (reference sequence). DNA for the CDR3: TGTGCCAGCAGTTACTCATCGGGCCTGAACACTGAAGCTTTCTTT. Translation: CASSYSSGLNTEAFF.

V gene TRBV20-1 combines with J gene TRBJ2-1; 11 bases align to TRBD2. This CDR3 comprises 15 residues. The V gene end was trimmed by 3 bases and the J gene end by 2 bases; junction bases not matched to a gene: 3. Germline V gene data show CDR1 as DFQATT and CDR2 as SNEGSKA (reference sequence). The CDR3 spells CSARLSGGAYNEQFF. The DNA for the CDR3 is TGCAGTGCTAGGCTTAGCGGGGGGGCCTACAATGAGCAGTTCTTC.

A few counts support this clonotype. The rearrangement links TRBV5-6 to TRBJ2-5; 7 bases map to TRBD1. This CDR3 comprises 14 residues. Trimming at V came to 5 bases and at J to 3 bases, leaving 7 bases not matched to a gene. CDR1 and CDR2 (germline): SGHDT, YYEEEE. In DNA form, the CDR3 reads TGTGCCAGCAGAAAGACAGGGTTGGAAGAGACCCAGTACTTC. This codes for CASRKTGLEETQYF. Drawing the rest from reference TRBV5-6 and TRBJ2-5, the complete variable domain is DAGVTQSPTHLIKTRGQQVTLRCSPKSGHDTVSWYQQALGQGPQFIFQYYEEEERQRGNFPDRFSGHQFPNYSSELNVNALLLGDSALYLCASRKTGLEETQYFGPGTRLLVL.

V usage is TRBV5-4 and J usage is TRBJ2-2; 7 bases are a match to TRBD1. This CDR3 region has 15 residues. Germline V gives CDR1 SGHNT, CDR2 YYREEE (reference sequence). After removal of 6 bases from V and 3 bases from J, the junction contained 8 bases not matched to a gene. CDR3: CASIPRQGDTGELFF. The CDR3 nucleotides read TGTGCCAGCATCCCTCGACAGGGAGACACCGGGGAGCTGTTTTTT.

The rearrangement links TRBV7-9 to TRBJ2-1; no clear D gene. Trimming removed 8 bases at V and 6 bases at J, with 11 bases between. The CDR3 is 12 residues long. The germline CDR1 and CDR2 sequences are SEHNR and FQNEAQ (reference sequence). The CDR3 DNA reads as TGTGCCAGCCCGTCCCGGGCCAATGAGCAGTTCTTC. Translating it yields CASPSRANEQFF.

The chain joins TRBV7-2 to TRBJ2-3; TRBD1 is a possible D gene (6 bases). The CDR3 spans 16 residues. Looked up from germline, CDR1 is SGHTA and CDR2 is FQGNSA. Deletions cut 4 bases from V and 4 bases from J, with 18 bases between. CDR3: CASSSLGHLQSDTQYF. The CDR3 DNA sequence: TGTGCCAGCAGCTCCCTGGGACACCTGCAATCAGATACGCAGTATTTT.

This clonotype was picked up a small number of times. This chain links TRBV7-8 with TRBJ2-2; possibly TRBD2 for D (6 bases). Germline CDR1 is SGHVS and CDR2 is FQNEAQ. Trimming took off 7 bases at V and 6 bases at J, with 18 bases between the two ends. This CDR3 comprises 15 residues. The chain's CDR3 is CASTLQRVRAGELFF. CDR3 DNA: TGTGCCAGCACCCTTCAGCGGGTCCGGGCCGGGGAGCTGTTTTTT.